The next 11 T cell receptor beta chains were all read from a single sample in a study of type 1 regulatory T cells. TCRdb re-analysed the reads in MiXCR, keeping a single row per CDR3 protein. The top ten clones hold roughly 2.2% of a sample with about 65,000 distinct CDR3 sequences, approximately 50% of them seen once. These TCRs' antigens remain unknown. The source material was cultured non-Tr1 T cells, either the whole culture or a sorted T cell fraction (not recorded which). The receptors here all came from a human donor in good health.

CDR3 in amino acids: CASSLGLAGWSKNIQYF. CDR3 DNA sequence: TGTGCCAGCAGCTTAGGACTAGCGGGGTGGTCCAAAAACATTCAGTACTTC. The chain recombines TRBV7-8 with TRBJ2-4; 11 nucleotides line up with TRBD2. The trim removed 1 base at V and 2 bases at J, leaving 4 bases unmatched. The CDR3 consists of 17 residues. Germline CDR1 is SGHVS and CDR2 is FQNEAQ.

In this sample, this clonotype is medium-sized. The chain links TRBV5-1 to TRBJ2-5, with TRBD2 matching 13 bases. CDR3 length equals 15 residues. Germline V gene data show CDR1 as SGHRS and CDR2 as YFSETQ. Trimming cost V 1 base and J 4 bases; bases outside gene matches: 1. The chain's CDR3 is CASSLTSGGAETQYF. Written as DNA, the CDR3 is TGCGCCAGCAGCTTGACTAGCGGGGGGGCAGAGACCCAGTACTTC.

This clonotype was seen only a few times. The chain has TRBV3-1 and TRBJ2-5; D not resolved. Germline V gene sequence: CDR1 LGHDT, CDR2 YNNKEL (reference sequence). V was pared by 0 bases and J by 7 bases, with 12 bases between. The CDR3 totals 14 residues. CDR3 nucleotides: TGTGCCAGCAGCCAAGATTCGGTAGCTTGGACCCAGTACTTC. This gives the protein CASSQDSVAWTQYF.

This chain joins TRBV3-1 and TRBJ1-1; the D gene is possibly TRBD1 (6 bases). Per germline, CDR1 LGHDT and CDR2 YNNKEL (reference sequence). The CDR3 loop spans 14 amino acids. Between the trimmed V and J ends, which lost 4 bases and 6 bases, there was a span of 15 bases. Here the CDR3 reads CASSPPTGWAEAFF. The CDR3 DNA sequence: TGTGCCAGCAGCCCCCCCACAGGGTGGGCTGAAGCTTTCTTT.

This clonotype was recorded a few times. The chain links TRBV29-1 to TRBJ2-3; D might be TRBD2 (7 bases). The V gene lost 5 bases and the J gene lost 1 base, with 10 bases spanning the gap. This CDR3 contains 13 residues. Germline-derived CDR1 and CDR2 are SQVTM and ANQGSEA. The CDR3 nucleotides read TGCAGCGTTCGGGGGGCACGCACAGATACGCAGTATTTT. Translation gives CSVRGARTDTQYF.

The chain uses TRBV29-1 and TRBJ2-3; 7 positions match TRBD2. After removal of 0 bases from V and 3 bases from J, the junction contained 0 bases not matched to a gene. This CDR3 is built from 13 residues. CDR1 and CDR2 from the germline V gene are SQVTM and ANQGSEA. This CDR3 is CSVEEGGTDTQYF. In DNA, the CDR3 is TGCAGCGTTGAAGAGGGAGGGACAGATACGCAGTATTTT.

This chain connects TRBV9 to TRBJ1-1; 8 bases fit TRBD1. The germline V gene has CDR1 SGDLS and CDR2 YYNGEE. V gave up 2 bases and J gave up 3 bases; unmatched junction bases: 3. The CDR3 is made up of 14 amino acids. CDR3: CASSVTGGDTEAFF. For the CDR3, the DNA is TGTGCCAGCAGCGTTACAGGGGGAGACACTGAAGCTTTCTTT.

This clonotype has only a few counts. The gene calls are TRBV6-2 or TRBV6-3 and TRBJ1-2; perhaps TRBD1 as D (5 bases). Between the trimmed V and J ends, which lost 2 bases and 4 bases, there was a span of 11 bases. The CDR3 loop spans 14 amino acids. CDR1 is MNHEY, CDR2 SVGEGT, per germline. The chain's CDR3 is CASSYRGGSYGYTF. DNA of the CDR3: TGTGCCAGCAGTTACAGGGGCGGGAGCTATGGCTACACCTTC.

This sequence joins TRBV7-2 and TRBJ2-1; 9 nucleotides align to TRBD2. The CDR3 length is 16 residues. Per the germline V gene, CDR1 is SGHTA and CDR2 is FQGNSA. V trimming: 3 bases; J trimming: 3 bases; junction bases outside the gene matches: 6. The CDR3 spells CASSLGGSGGYNEQFF. Here the CDR3 DNA reads TGTGCCAGCAGCTTGGGGGGTAGCGGGGGCTACAATGAGCAGTTCTTC.

The rearrangement joins TRBV20-1 to TRBJ1-6; D is unclear. The CDR3 is 13 amino acids. CDR1 and CDR2 (germline): DFQATT, SNEGSKA (reference sequence). Trimming removed 4 bases at V and 10 bases at J, with 14 bases between. CDR3 residues: CSANVRDGSPLHF. CDR3 coding DNA: TGCAGTGCTAATGTCCGTGACGGGTCACCCCTCCACTTT.

The chain has TRBV5-4 and TRBJ2-7; 8 positions agree with TRBD2. After removal of 3 bases from V and 5 bases from J, the junction contained 7 bases not matched to a gene. The CDR3 totals 14 residues. Germline V lookup: CDR1 SGHNT, CDR2 YYREEE (reference sequence). In DNA, the CDR3 is TGTGCCAGCAGCTGGGGGACTAGGTTGGACGAGCAGTACTTC. This codes for CASSWGTRLDEQYF. Drawing the rest from reference TRBV5-4 and TRBJ2-7, the complete variable domain is ETGVTQSPTHLIKTRGQQVTLRCSSQSGHNTVSWYQQALGQGPQFIFQYYREEENGRGNFPPRFSGLQFPNYSSELNVNALELDDSALYLCASSWGTRLDEQYFGPGTRLTVT.